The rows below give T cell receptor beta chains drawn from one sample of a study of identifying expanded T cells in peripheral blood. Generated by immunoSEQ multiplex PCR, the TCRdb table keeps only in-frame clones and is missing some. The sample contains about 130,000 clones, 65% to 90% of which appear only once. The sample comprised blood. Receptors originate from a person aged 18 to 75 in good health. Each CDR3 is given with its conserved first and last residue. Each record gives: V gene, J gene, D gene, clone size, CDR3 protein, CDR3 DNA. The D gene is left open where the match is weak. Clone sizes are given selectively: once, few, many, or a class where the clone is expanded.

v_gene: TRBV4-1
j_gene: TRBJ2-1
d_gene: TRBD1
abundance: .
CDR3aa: CASSQDPGTGRSGEQFF
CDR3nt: TGCGCCAGCAGCCAAGATCCCGGGACAGGGAGGAGTGGTGAGCAGTTCTTC

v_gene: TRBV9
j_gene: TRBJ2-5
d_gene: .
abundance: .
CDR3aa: CASSVVPGLQETQYF
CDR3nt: TGTGCCAGCAGCGTAGTTCCCGGACTCCAAGAGACCCAGTACTTC

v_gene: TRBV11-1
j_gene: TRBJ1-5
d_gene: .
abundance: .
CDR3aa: CASSLNGGNQPQHF
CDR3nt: TGTGCCAGCAGCTTAAATGGCGGCAATCAGCCCCAGCATTTT

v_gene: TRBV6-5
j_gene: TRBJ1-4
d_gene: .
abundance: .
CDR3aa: CASSYSTWGSNEKLFF
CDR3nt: TGTGCCAGCAGTTACTCCACCTGGGGGTCTAATGAAAAACTGTTTTTT

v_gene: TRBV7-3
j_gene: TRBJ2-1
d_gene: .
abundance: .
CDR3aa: CASSLMGRDPVF
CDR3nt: TGTGCCAGCAGCTTAATGGGACGAGACCCGGTCTTC

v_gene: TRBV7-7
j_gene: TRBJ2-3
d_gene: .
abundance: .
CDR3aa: CASSHQASFSSTDTQYF
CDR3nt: TGTGCCAGCAGCCACCAGGCGAGTTTCTCTAGCACAGATACGCAGTATTTT

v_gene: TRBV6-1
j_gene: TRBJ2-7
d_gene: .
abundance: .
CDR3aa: CASSEVHASSYEQYF
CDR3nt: TGTGCCAGCAGTGAAGTACATGCTTCATCCTACGAGCAGTACTTC

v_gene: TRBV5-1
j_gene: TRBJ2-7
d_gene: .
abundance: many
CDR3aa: CASSSEATGAYEQYF
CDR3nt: TGCGCCAGCAGCTCGGAGGCGACGGGGGCCTACGAGCAGTACTTC

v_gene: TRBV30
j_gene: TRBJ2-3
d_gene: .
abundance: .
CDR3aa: CAWRDVQGRATDTQYF
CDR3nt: TGTGCCTGGCGAGACGTACAGGGGAGGGCCACAGATACGCAGTATTTT

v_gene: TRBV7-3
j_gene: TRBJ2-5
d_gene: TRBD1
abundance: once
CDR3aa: CASSANRGNRETQYF
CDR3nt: TGTGCCAGCAGCGCTAACAGGGGCAATAGAGAGACCCAGTACTTC

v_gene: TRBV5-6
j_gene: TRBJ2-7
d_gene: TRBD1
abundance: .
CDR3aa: CASSWGTGGEQYF
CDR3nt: TGTGCCAGCAGCTGGGGGACAGGCGGGGAGCAGTACTTC

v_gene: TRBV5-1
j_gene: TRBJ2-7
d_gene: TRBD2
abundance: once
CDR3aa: CASSPGGGLAVNEQYF
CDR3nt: TGCGCCAGCAGCCCCGGGGGAGGACTAGCGGTAAATGAGCAGTACTTC

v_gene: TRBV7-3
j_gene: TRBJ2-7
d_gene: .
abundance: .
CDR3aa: CASSLTGNHEQYF
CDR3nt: TGTGCCAGCAGCTTAACCGGGAACCACGAGCAGTACTTC

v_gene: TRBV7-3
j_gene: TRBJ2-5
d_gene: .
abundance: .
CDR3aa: CASSKDPEETQYF
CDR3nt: TGTGCCAGCAGTAAGGACCCCGAGGAGACCCAGTACTTC

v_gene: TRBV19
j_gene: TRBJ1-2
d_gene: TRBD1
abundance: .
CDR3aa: CASSSLKQGQGYTF
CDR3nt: TGTGCCAGTAGTTCCCTCAAACAGGGGCAAGGCTACACCTTC

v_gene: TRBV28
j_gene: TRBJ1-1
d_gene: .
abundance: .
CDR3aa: CASSFPQYGAAFF
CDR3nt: TGTGCCAGCAGTTTCCCCCAATATGGGGCAGCTTTCTTT